The next 11 T cell receptor beta chains were all read from a single sample in a study of T cells in Graves' hyperthyroidism and ophthalmopathy. The CDR3 regions of TCR beta were amplified from RNA transcripts. When the TCR CDR3 underwent first-round RT-PCR, the HTBI primer set was used. Each CDR3 protein is one row after TCRdb ran MiXCR on the multiplex PCR reads. The sample includes about 380,000 distinct CDR3 sequences, about 13% of them seen just once. Sequenced sample: blood. These receptors were taken from a man aged 25 to 45 with Graves' hyperthyroidism that later progressed to Graves' ophthalmopathy.

This clonotype has only a few counts. J is TRBJ2-5 and V is TRBV5-5, with D unresolved. The CDR3 runs to 12 residues. From germline, CDR1 is SGHKS and CDR2 YYEKEE (reference sequence). Trimming took off 3 bases at V and 5 bases at J, with 8 bases between the two ends. Written as DNA, the CDR3 is TGTGCCAGCAGCTCATTCGAGGAGACCCAGTACTTC. It translates to CASSSFEETQYF.

This clonotype was observed at least ten times. This chain links TRBV11-3 with TRBJ1-1; the match to TRBD1 covers 7 bases. This CDR3 has 14 residues. The J segment lost 4 bases and the V segment lost 6 bases, leaving 8 bases of the junction unmatched. Germline CDR1 reads SGHNT; CDR2 reads YENEEA. Here the CDR3 DNA reads TGTGCCAGCAGGATTGGACAGGCGGGCACTGAAGCTTTCTTT. Protein sequence: CASRIGQAGTEAFF.

This clonotype appeared many times. The chain combines TRBV11-3 with TRBJ2-3; 9 bases match TRBD2. V shed 8 bases, J shed 2 bases, and the junction held 8 bases outside the gene matches. Germline V gene sequence: CDR1 SGHNT, CDR2 YENEEA. This CDR3 region has 15 residues. In DNA, the CDR3 is TGTGCCAGCGGCCTTAGCGGGGGCCCCACAGATACGCAGTATTTT. Protein product: CASGLSGGPTDTQYF.

This clonotype was seen ten or more times. The chain joins TRBV20-1 to TRBJ2-3; D unclear. Looked up from germline, CDR1 is DFQATT and CDR2 is SNEGSKA (reference sequence). The CDR3 has 15 amino acids. The V and J ends lost 0 bases and 5 bases respectively, with 15 bases between them. CDR3: CSARDLGQRLDTQYF. Written as DNA, the CDR3 is TGCAGTGCTAGAGATCTAGGGCAGAGGTTAGATACGCAGTATTTT.

At least ten counts were recorded for this clonotype. The rearrangement joins TRBV11-3 to TRBJ2-3, with a weak D call TRBD1 (5 bases). V was pared by 5 bases and J by 1 base, with 10 bases between. The CDR3 length is 14 residues. Germline V gene data show CDR1 as SGHNT and CDR2 as YENEEA. The CDR3: CASSKQQGTDTQYF. The CDR3 coding sequence is TGTGCCAGCAGCAAACAACAGGGCACAGATACGCAGTATTTT.

The V and J genes are TRBV20-1 and TRBJ2-5, with D perhaps TRBD2 (6 bases). Trimming shortened V by 4 bases and J by 5 bases, and 14 bases separated the two germline ends. From germline, CDR1 is DFQATT and CDR2 SNEGSKA (reference sequence). CDR3 length: 13 amino acids. The CDR3 loop is CSAKGDSRETQYF. In DNA form, the CDR3 reads TGCAGTGCTAAAGGGGACTCTCGGGAGACCCAGTACTTC.

This clonotype was counted only a few times. The chain recombines TRBV5-5 with TRBJ1-5; maybe TRBD1 (5 bases). The CDR3 loop spans 16 amino acids. V gave up 0 bases and J gave up 1 base, with 11 bases separating them. The germline CDR1 and CDR2 sequences are SGHKS and YYEKEE (reference sequence). The CDR3 DNA is TGTGCCAGCAGCTTGGTTTACGGGGGGAGCAATCAGCCCCAGCATTTT. This sequence encodes CASSLVYGGSNQPQHF.

This clonotype has a count of ten or more. The chain carries TRBV20-1 and TRBJ1-2; D not resolved. The CDR3 has 12 amino acids. CDR1 DFQATT and CDR2 SNEGSKA come from the germline V gene (reference sequence). V dropped 5 bases and J dropped 6 bases, with 13 bases sitting between them. The CDR3 nucleotides are TGCAGTGCTCGTTACCGCGGCAATGGCTACACCTTC. Translation gives CSARYRGNGYTF.

The chain couples TRBV7-2 to TRBJ1-2, with D perhaps matching TRBD1 (5 bases). This CDR3 is built from 15 residues. The germline V gene has CDR1 SGHTA and CDR2 FQGNSA. V lost 3 bases and J lost 4, with 15 bases in between. CDR3 nucleotides: TGTGCCAGCAGCTTGGGGGGACGTTTTCTCTATGGCTACACCTTC. This translates into CASSLGGRFLYGYTF. The whole variable domain, filled in from reference TRBV7-2 and TRBJ1-2, reads GAGVSQSPSNKVTEKGKDVELRCDPISGHTALYWYRQSLGQGLEFLIYFQGNSAPDKSGLPSDRFSAERTGGSVSTLTIQRTQQEDSAVYLCASSLGGRFLYGYTFGSGTRLTVV.

V gene TRBV6-1 combines with J gene TRBJ2-4; no definite D call. The CDR3 runs 14 residues. The V gene's germline CDR1 is MNHNS and CDR2 SASEGT. Trimming removed 6 bases from V and 1 base from J, with 10 bases in between. CDR3 DNA: TGTGCCAGCAGCGAGATGGGGGCCAAAAACATTCAGTACTTC. Its protein is CASSEMGAKNIQYF.

The sample holds many counts of this clonotype. The chain is built from TRBV18 and TRBJ1-1; weak D call: TRBD1 (5 bases). This CDR3 comprises 16 residues. V was clipped by 6 bases and J by 0 bases, with 17 bases between them. The germline gives CDR1 KGHSH, CDR2 LQKENI. Written as DNA, the CDR3 is TGTGCCAGCTCCCTGCAGGGACTCAAGATGAACACTGAAGCTTTCTTT. Translating it yields CASSLQGLKMNTEAFF.